The 9 T cell receptor beta chains given below trace back to one sample, sequenced in a study of somatic mutations in cytotoxic T cells in rheumatoid arthritis. The protocol was immunoSEQ multiplex PCR, while the TCRdb copy is restricted to in-frame clones and leaves out a portion. The data hold fewer than 20,000 clones, with roughly 82% observed a single time. Sequencing was done on a sample of CD8+ T cells sorted from blood. The receptor source for this set is a woman aged 50 to 60 with rheumatoid arthritis.

This clone was detected only a few times. Here the CDR3 DNA reads TGTGCCAGCAGCTCGACGGGTTACGAGCAGTACTTC. It yields the protein CASSSTGYEQYF. The gene calls are TRBV7-9 and TRBJ2-7; D is uncertain. The CDR3 is 12 residues long. The V and J ends lost 4 bases and 4 bases respectively, with 8 bases between them. Germline V lookup: CDR1 SEHNR, CDR2 FQNEAQ (reference sequence).

This clone was seen just once. The rearrangement uses TRBV27 and TRBJ1-1; D not certain. The CDR3 contains 12 residues. CDR1 MNHEY and CDR2 SMNVEV come from the germline V gene (reference sequence). Trimming shortened V by 6 bases and J by 3 bases, and 8 bases separated the two germline ends. CDR3 sequence reads: CASRMGDTEAFF. The CDR3 DNA reads TGTGCCAGCAGGATGGGAGACACTGAAGCTTTCTTT.

This clone was recorded a few times. The chain has TRBV19 and TRBJ2-1; TRBD1 matches 9 bases. V was clipped by 6 bases and J by 6 bases; unmatched bases: 6. Germline CDR1 LNHDA, CDR2 SQIVND (reference sequence). The CDR3 is 14 amino acids. DNA of the CDR3: TGTGCCAGTAGCTACCGGGACAGGGCCAATGAGCAGTTCTTC. Residues: CASSYRDRANEQFF.

The V call is TRBV27, the J call TRBJ2-3, with TRBD2 matching over 8 bases. This CDR3 has 16 residues. Germline-derived CDR1 and CDR2 are MNHEY and SMNVEV (reference sequence). Unmatched junction bases numbered 2, after V lost 0 bases and J lost 0 bases. CDR3 protein: CASSLSSSGSTDTQYF. CDR3 in DNA: TGTGCCAGCAGTTTATCATCTAGCGGGAGCACAGATACGCAGTATTTT.

V and J are TRBV10-2 and TRBJ1-1; no definite D call. Germline CDR1 and CDR2: WSHSY and SAAADI. V shed 7 bases and J shed 1 base, with 10 bases lying between them. The length of the CDR3 is 13 residues. The CDR3 loop reads CASKEGANTEAFF. CDR3 bases: TGCGCCAGCAAGGAGGGCGCGAACACTGAAGCTTTCTTT.

The table lists this clone with a count of one. The chain links TRBV9 to TRBJ2-3, with 8 bases that match TRBD2. The CDR3 loop spans 16 amino acids. The V gene's germline CDR1 is SGDLS and CDR2 YYNGEE. Losses at the gene ends were 2 bases for V and 3 bases for J; bases not matched to a gene: 8. CDR3 loop: CASSVALAGGTDTQYF. For the CDR3, the DNA is TGTGCCAGCAGCGTGGCCCTTGCGGGGGGAACAGATACGCAGTATTTT.

The chain joins TRBV11-2 to TRBJ2-3, with D possibly being TRBD2 (5 bases). Germline V gene lookup returns CDR1 SGHAT and CDR2 FQNNGV. V was clipped by 3 bases and J by 2 bases, with 21 bases between them. The CDR3 runs to 18 residues. The CDR3 protein is CASSFPRLARTSTDTQYF. In DNA, the CDR3 is TGTGCCAGCAGCTTCCCCCGGTTAGCGAGGACCTCCACAGATACGCAGTATTTT.

The V gene is TRBV13, the J gene TRBJ2-5, with D perhaps TRBD2 (6 bases). Germline V CDR1 and CDR2: PRHDT, FYEKMQ (reference sequence). This CDR3 has 14 amino acids. V was pared by 1 base and J by 5 bases, with 11 bases between. The CDR3 spells CASSLVASVETQYF. The CDR3 DNA reads TGTGCCAGCAGCTTAGTGGCTAGCGTGGAGACCCAGTACTTC.

The chain has TRBV4-1 and TRBJ2-2; 12 nucleotides match TRBD2. This CDR3 is built from 16 residues. Germline-derived CDR1 and CDR2 are MGHRA and YSYEKL. With 5 bases clipped from V and 4 bases from J, the junction kept 5 bases outside the gene matches. CDR3 loop: CASSGETSGGTGELFF. The CDR3 DNA reads as TGCGCCAGCAGCGGGGAGACTAGCGGGGGCACCGGGGAGCTGTTTTTT.